One and the same sample provided the 8 T cell receptor beta chains below, sequenced in a study of CD8+ T cells in alopecia areata. Sequencing relied on a cDNA template that was reverse transcribed from extracted RNA. Sequencing was performed with immunoSEQ multiplex PCR; in TCRdb, only in-frame clones are kept and a portion is missing. Of about 250,000 clones detected, about 62% appear once; the ten largest clones hold around 0.92%. Sample treatment: oral pan-JAK inhibitor, 5-10 mg twice daily. Here the sequenced sample was CD4+ T cells sorted from blood, taken at week 52, from a patient treated with tofacitinib. These TCRs come from a human donor with alopecia areata.

This clone was seen more than once but under ten times. The chain employs TRBV9 and TRBJ2-1; 14 positions match TRBD2. J gave up 6 bases and V 0 bases, and 2 bases lay outside the gene matches. The germline CDR1 and CDR2 sequences are SGDLS and YYNGEE. The CDR3 runs 16 residues. The CDR3 bases are TGTGCCAGCAGCGTAGGGACTAGCGGGGGGATCAATGAGCAGTTCTTC. Translation: CASSVGTSGGINEQFF.

The rearrangement links TRBV29-1 to TRBJ1-1; D call uncertain. Looked up from germline, CDR1 is SQVTM and CDR2 is ANQGSEA. The CDR3 extends over 10 amino acids. Trimming left V 4 bases short and J 6 bases short, with 6 bases between. The CDR3 DNA is TGCAGCGTTGTACGCGCTGAAGCTTTCTTT. Its protein product is CSVVRAEAFF. The variable domain in full, with the rest retrieved from reference TRBV29-1 and TRBJ1-1, is SAVISQKPSRDICQRGTSLTIQCQVDSQVTMMFWYRQQPGQSLTLIATANQGSEATYESGFVIDKFPISRPNLTFSTLTVSNMSPEDSSIYLCSVVRAEAFFGQGTRLTVV.

The chain uses TRBV2 and TRBJ1-1; D gene uncertain. Germline CDR1 reads SNHLY; CDR2 reads FYNNEI. V was clipped by 3 bases and J by 2 bases, with 10 bases between them. The CDR3 contains 14 residues. This CDR3 is CASSEVSFNTEAFF. Here the CDR3 DNA reads TGTGCCAGCAGTGAGGTGAGCTTCAACACTGAAGCTTTCTTT. The whole variable domain, remainder taken from reference TRBV2 and TRBJ1-1, is EPEVTQTPSHQVTQMGQEVILRCVPISNHLYFYWYRQILGQKVEFLVSFYNNEISEKSEIFDDQFSVERPDGSNFTLKIRSTKLEDSAMYFCASSEVSFNTEAFFGQGTRLTVV.

This clone was seen only a few times. This sequence joins TRBV29-1 and TRBJ1-3; the D is unclear. Per the germline V gene, CDR1 is SQVTM and CDR2 is ANQGSEA. The CDR3 is 11 amino acids. Trimming took 8 bases from V and 0 from J, leaving 5 bases between them. The CDR3 nucleotides are TGCAGCTTTCGCTCTGGAAACACCATATATTTT. It is translated as CSFRSGNTIYF.

The chain carries TRBV29-1 and TRBJ1-2; unclear D gene. V lost 4 bases and J lost 4, with 7 bases in between. CDR3 size: 11 residues. Germline V lookup: CDR1 SQVTM, CDR2 ANQGSEA. CDR3 sequence (DNA): TGCAGCGTTGTCGCCAGCTATGGCTACACCTTC. Amino acid sequence: CSVVASYGYTF.

The gene calls are TRBV29-1 and TRBJ1-4; 10 bases line up with TRBD1. Germline CDR1 and CDR2: SQVTM and ANQGSEA. V shed 4 bases, J shed 6 bases, and the junction held 2 bases outside the gene matches. The CDR3 sequence is 13 residues long. In DNA form, the CDR3 reads TGCAGCGTTGGGGGACAGGGGCATGAAAAACTGTTTTTT. Translated: CSVGGQGHEKLFF.

This clone was detected a few times. V is TRBV7-2 and J is TRBJ2-7, with 11 bases matching TRBD1. Germline lookup yields CDR1 SGHTA and CDR2 FQGNSA. The junction had 5 bases not matched to a gene; V was cut back by 10 bases and J by 3 bases. The CDR3 has 13 residues. As DNA, the CDR3 is TGTGCCACCGGGGACAGGGGGATCTACGAGCAGTACTTC. Encoded protein: CATGDRGIYEQYF. Full variable domain (outside the CDR3, taken from reference TRBV7-2 and TRBJ2-7): GAGVSQSPSNKVTEKGKDVELRCDPISGHTALYWYRQSLGQGLEFLIYFQGNSAPDKSGLPSDRFSAERTGGSVSTLTIQRTQQEDSAVYLCATGDRGIYEQYFGPGTRLTVT.

This chain connects TRBV29-1 to TRBJ1-2; tentatively, D is TRBD1 (5 bases). CDR1 and CDR2 from the germline V gene are SQVTM and ANQGSEA. The CDR3 runs 12 residues. Trimming left V 7 bases short and J 8 bases short, with 17 bases between. Here the CDR3 DNA reads TGCAGCGCCTCGCGCACAGGCGGCGGCTACACCTTC. Translation: CSASRTGGGYTF. Complete variable domain (other parts from reference TRBV29-1 and TRBJ1-2): SAVISQKPSRDICQRGTSLTIQCQVDSQVTMMFWYRQQPGQSLTLIATANQGSEATYESGFVIDKFPISRPNLTFSTLTVSNMSPEDSSIYLCSASRTGGGYTFGSGTRLTVV.